The 31 T cell receptor beta chains below come from one sample, sequenced in a study of blood T cell repertoires in COVID-19. Clones were read by immunoSEQ multiplex PCR, and TCRdb kept only the in-frame ones, dropping some. Of some 140,000 clones listed, about 89% are singletons. The sample taken for sequencing was peripheral blood. The source of these receptors is a man aged 45-65 years with acute or convalescent COVID-19.

The chain is built from TRBV6-5 and TRBJ1-1; perhaps TRBD1 as D (5 bases). The CDR3 totals 14 residues. V lost 6 bases and J 2 bases, leaving 13 bases between the germline ends. Per germline, CDR1 MNHEY and CDR2 SVGAGI. CDR3 coding DNA: TGTGCCAGCAGAGTGACAGCTAGAAACACTGAAGCTTTCTTT. Residues: CASRVTARNTEAFF.

In its sample, this clone was seen once. V is TRBV28 and J is TRBJ2-7, with 13 bases aligning to TRBD2. V was pared by 6 bases and J by 7 bases, with 12 bases of the junction left unmatched. This CDR3 region has 16 residues. Germline V gives CDR1 MDHEN, CDR2 SYDVKM. The CDR3 loop reads CASRPGTSGAFLEQYF. The DNA of the CDR3 is TGTGCCAGCAGACCCGGGACTAGCGGGGCTTTTCTGGAGCAGTACTTC.

The chain carries TRBV28 and TRBJ1-1, with 8 bases identical to TRBD1. CDR1 is MDHEN and CDR2 is SYDVKM in the germline V gene. V gave up 5 bases and J gave up 5 bases; unmatched junction bases: 10. The CDR3 loop spans 15 amino acids. CDR3 sequence: CASSGGTGIETEAFF. Written as DNA, the CDR3 is TGTGCCAGCAGTGGGGGGACAGGAATAGAGACTGAAGCTTTCTTT.

This chain connects TRBV3-1 (or the pseudogene TRBV3-2) to TRBJ2-3; maybe TRBD1 (5 bases). The V and J ends lost 1 base and 3 bases respectively, with 11 bases between them. This CDR3 comprises 15 residues. The germline V gene encodes CDR1 LGHDT and CDR2 YNNKEL (reference sequence). The CDR3 DNA reads TGTGCCAGCAGCCAAGTCCAGGGTTGGACAGATACGCAGTATTTT. This sequence encodes CASSQVQGWTDTQYF.

The chain combines TRBV3-1 (or the pseudogene TRBV3-2) with TRBJ1-6, with no clear D. Germline CDR1 is LGHDT and CDR2 is YNNKEL (reference sequence). V was trimmed by 4 bases and J by 2 bases, leaving 3 bases between them. CDR3 size: 13 residues. The CDR3, as DNA: TGTGCCAGCAGCCCTACCTATAATTCACCCCTCCACTTT. Residues: CASSPTYNSPLHF.

The chain recombines TRBV15 with TRBJ1-5, with no clear D. The CDR3 runs 15 residues. V lost 1 base and J 5 bases, leaving 12 bases between the germline ends. The V gene's germline CDR1 is LNHNV and CDR2 YYDKDF (reference sequence). CDR3: CATSRGGQDYQPQHF. In DNA, the CDR3 is TGTGCCACCAGCAGAGGTGGGCAAGATTATCAGCCCCAGCATTTT.

V usage is TRBV7-2 and J usage is TRBJ2-1; D unclear. Deletions cut 1 base from V and 3 bases from J, with 7 bases between. The CDR3 covers 14 residues. Germline lookup yields CDR1 SGHTA and CDR2 FQGNSA. In DNA form, the CDR3 reads TGTGCCAGCAGCTTAGGTCCGAGCTACAATGAGCAGTTCTTC. Translating it yields CASSLGPSYNEQFF.

The gene calls are TRBV28 and TRBJ2-3; weak D call: TRBD2 (5 bases). This CDR3 is built from 17 residues. V lost 0 bases and J lost 2, with 15 bases in between. Germline loops: CDR1 MDHEN, CDR2 SYDVKM. The CDR3: CASSLWAGVEHTDTQYF. CDR3 DNA: TGTGCCAGCAGTTTATGGGCCGGGGTGGAACACACAGATACGCAGTATTTT.

The count of this clone is one. The chain employs TRBV6-6 and TRBJ1-4, with D maybe TRBD1 (6 bases). V gave up 2 bases and J gave up 5 bases, with 12 bases separating them. The germline V gene encodes CDR1 MNHNY and CDR2 SVGAGI (reference sequence). The CDR3 contains 15 residues. The CDR3 DNA is TGTGCCAGCAGTTACCCAGGGGTTGAGAATGAAAAACTGTTTTTT. Translated, it gives CASSYPGVENEKLFF.

The sample holds a few counts of this clone. The chain is built from TRBV5-6 and TRBJ2-7; the match to TRBD1 covers 7 bases. J gave up 7 bases and V 4 bases, and 11 bases lay outside the gene matches. The CDR3 runs to 14 residues. In germline, CDR1 is SGHDT, CDR2 YYEEEE. In DNA form, the CDR3 reads TGTGCCAGCAGCCATGCAGGGACAGCATCAGAGCAGTACGTC. It encodes CASSHAGTASEQYV.

V is TRBV24-1 and J is TRBJ2-5; maybe TRBD2 (5 bases). Deletions cut 2 bases from V and 0 bases from J, with 9 bases between. Germline V gene sequence: CDR1 KGHDR, CDR2 SFDVKD. The CDR3 is 15 residues long. CDR3 sequence reads: CATSDSGGYQETQYF. The CDR3 region has the DNA TGTGCCACCAGTGATTCTGGAGGTTACCAAGAGACCCAGTACTTC.

This clone showed up just once. This sequence joins TRBV5-8 and TRBJ1-6; 11 bases agree with TRBD1. Germline-derived CDR1 and CDR2 are SGHTS and YDEGEE. V dropped 4 bases and J dropped 9; count of bases not matched to a gene: 9. This CDR3 region has 16 residues. The CDR3 spells CASSPRTGGILSPLHF. Written as DNA, the CDR3 is TGTGCCAGCAGCCCGCGGACAGGGGGCATCCTTTCACCCCTCCACTTT. Drawing the rest from reference TRBV5-8 and TRBJ1-6, the complete variable domain is EAGVTQSPTHLIKTRGQQATLRCSPISGHTSVYWYQQALGLGLQFLLWYDEGEERNRGNFPPRFSGRQFPNYSSELNVNALELEDSALYLCASSPRTGGILSPLHFGNGTRLTVT.

J is TRBJ1-2 and V is TRBV19; D call uncertain. Per the germline V gene, CDR1 is LNHDA and CDR2 is SQIVND (reference sequence). The CDR3 is made up of 14 amino acids. Trimming left V 5 bases short and J 7 bases short, with 17 bases between. The DNA of the CDR3 is TGTGCCAGTAGTGTCACCCTCGAGGGTAGTGGCTACACCTTC. It specifies CASSVTLEGSGYTF.

The chain combines TRBV5-1 with TRBJ2-6; possibly TRBD1 for D (6 bases). CDR3 length: 16 residues. Between the trimmed V and J ends, which lost 4 bases and 0 bases, there was a span of 11 bases. Germline CDR1 and CDR2: SGHRS and YFSETQ. CDR3: CASSPGQLSGANVLTF. The CDR3 region has the DNA TGCGCCAGCAGCCCCGGACAGCTCTCTGGGGCCAACGTCCTGACTTTC. Drawing the rest from reference TRBV5-1 and TRBJ2-6, the complete variable domain is KAGVTQTPRYLIKTRGQQVTLSCSPISGHRSVSWYQQTPGQGLQFLFEYFSETQRNKGNFPGRFSGRQFSNSRSEMNVSTLELGDSALYLCASSPGQLSGANVLTFGAGSRLTVL.

This clone was counted once. The rearrangement joins TRBV6-6 to TRBJ2-1; D gene unclear. Trimming removed 0 bases from V and 6 bases from J, with 9 bases in between. This CDR3 spans 14 amino acids. Germline lookup yields CDR1 MNHNY and CDR2 SVGAGI (reference sequence). CDR3 in DNA: TGTGCCAGCAGTTACTCGAGTCGAGTCAATGAGCAGTTCTTC. It yields the protein CASSYSSRVNEQFF.

This clone has a single count. The rearrangement links TRBV7-3 to TRBJ2-3, with 12 bases identical to TRBD2. Germline V lookup: CDR1 SGHTA, CDR2 FQGTGA. The CDR3 has 16 residues. The ends lost 5 bases at V and 4 bases at J; junction bases unmatched: 7. As DNA, the CDR3 is TGTGCCAGCAGCCCAACTAGCGGGGGGCCGCCAGATACGCAGTATTTT. Protein product: CASSPTSGGPPDTQYF.

The rearrangement uses TRBV20-1 and TRBJ1-5, with 7 bases lining up with TRBD1. V lost 3 bases, J lost 3 bases, and 5 bases stayed unmatched. The CDR3 is 14 residues long. The germline CDR1 and CDR2 sequences are DFQATT and SNEGSKA (reference sequence). CDR3: CSASETGNNQPQHF. The CDR3 bases are TGCAGTGCTAGTGAGACAGGGAACAATCAGCCCCAGCATTTT.

The V and J genes are TRBV7-6 and TRBJ2-5; D remains ambiguous. Deletions cut 5 bases from V and 5 bases from J, with 18 bases between. The CDR3 contains 15 residues. Germline V gene sequence: CDR1 SGHVS, CDR2 FNYEAQ. The CDR3 loop is CASSPRPAVWETQYF. The CDR3 DNA reads as TGTGCCAGCAGCCCCCGCCCGGCGGTTTGGGAGACCCAGTACTTC. Looking up the rest from reference TRBV7-6 and TRBJ2-5 gives the full variable domain: GAGVSQSPRYKVTKRGQDVALRCDPISGHVSLYWYRQALGQGPEFLTYFNYEAQQDKSGLPNDRFSAERPEGSISTLTIQRTEQRDSAMYRCASSPRPAVWETQYFGPGTRLLVL.

The sample holds a few counts of this clone. The genes are TRBV5-4 and TRBJ2-7, with 8 bases aligning to TRBD2. This CDR3 region has 15 residues. V was pared by 1 base and J by 1 base, with 4 bases of the junction left unmatched. CDR1 is SGHNT and CDR2 is YYREEE in the germline V gene (reference sequence). CDR3 nucleotides: TGTGCCAGCAGCTTGTTTAGCGGGGCTTCCTACGAGCAGTACTTC. The encoded protein is CASSLFSGASYEQYF.

The chain has TRBV27 and TRBJ2-2; D call uncertain. The CDR3 totals 13 residues. The ends were cut back, 1 base at V and 8 bases at J, with 8 bases in the middle. Germline lookup yields CDR1 MNHEY and CDR2 SMNVEV (reference sequence). CDR3 sequence reads: CASSLFYTGELFF. The CDR3 DNA follows: TGTGCCAGCAGTTTATTTTATACTGGGGAGCTGTTTTTT.

The chain links TRBV5-1 to TRBJ2-1, with D maybe TRBD1 (5 bases). This CDR3 has 15 amino acids. Looked up from germline, CDR1 is SGHRS and CDR2 is YFSETQ. Deletions cut 0 bases from V and 4 bases from J, with 11 bases between. CDR3 coding DNA: TGCGCCAGCAGCTTGGAGGTGACAGAATACAATGAGCAGTTCTTC. It encodes CASSLEVTEYNEQFF.

The chain is built from TRBV27 and TRBJ1-5; no clear D. Trimming stripped 1 base from V and 1 base from J, with 8 bases between. Germline loops: CDR1 MNHEY, CDR2 SMNVEV (reference sequence). CDR3 length: 15 residues. The DNA for the CDR3 is TGTGCCAGCAGTTTATTCGGGATCAGCAATCAGCCCCAGCATTTT. Protein sequence: CASSLFGISNQPQHF.

The V gene is TRBV5-1, the J gene TRBJ1-3; D remains unclear. V lost 0 bases, J lost 9 bases, and 13 bases lay in between. This CDR3 is 14 amino acids long. Germline values: CDR1 SGHRS, CDR2 YFSETQ. The CDR3 region has the DNA TGCGCCAGCAGCTTGGGTGCGGGAGGAGGCACCATATATTTT. It specifies CASSLGAGGGTIYF.

The table lists this clone with a few counts. The chain recombines TRBV14 with TRBJ2-5, with 15 bases that match TRBD2. The ends lost 4 bases at V and 11 bases at J; junction bases unmatched: 5. Germline V lookup: CDR1 SGHDN, CDR2 FVKESK. There are 14 residues in the CDR3. The CDR3 loop is CASSPGTSGGTQYF. The CDR3 coding sequence is TGTGCCAGCAGCCCCGGGACTAGCGGGGGGACACAGTACTTC.

The chain links TRBV6-5 to TRBJ2-1; 12 bases fit TRBD1. This CDR3 spans 15 amino acids. Losses at the gene ends were 4 bases for V and 12 bases for J; bases not matched to a gene: 10. Germline V gene data show CDR1 as MNHEY and CDR2 as SVGAGI. The CDR3 region is CASSSPGQGAVRQFF. The CDR3 DNA sequence: TGTGCCAGCAGTTCTCCGGGACAGGGGGCCGTTCGGCAGTTCTTC.

This chain joins TRBV27 and TRBJ2-1, with 12 bases fitting TRBD1. Germline CDR1 reads MNHEY; CDR2 reads SMNVEV (reference sequence). This CDR3 is built from 15 residues. The V segment lost 3 bases and the J segment 7 bases; nucleotides outside the gene matches: 4. The CDR3 DNA reads as TGTGCCAGCAGTTTGCCGGGACAGGGGGCAAATGAGCAGTTCTTC. The encoded protein is CASSLPGQGANEQFF.

The chain uses TRBV19 and TRBJ2-3, with 7 bases aligning to TRBD2. The V and J ends lost 5 bases and 0 bases, in that order; junction bases with no gene match: 8. The germline CDR1 and CDR2 sequences are LNHDA and SQIVND (reference sequence). The CDR3 has 16 amino acids. The DNA for the CDR3 is TGTGCCAGTAGTCCCCGGGGGAGGGCAAGCACAGATACGCAGTATTTT. Residues: CASSPRGRASTDTQYF.

V usage is TRBV5-8 and J usage is TRBJ2-3; D gene uncertain. The V gene's germline CDR1 is SGHTS and CDR2 YDEGEE. The CDR3 spans 16 residues. The V gene lost 1 base and the J gene lost 2 bases, with 14 bases spanning the gap. As DNA, the CDR3 is TGTGCCAGCAGCTTGTGGGTAGCCGTCTTCACAGATACGCAGTATTTT. Translation gives CASSLWVAVFTDTQYF.

Note on this clone: Germline is not matched at one junction end, which may reflect a read error. V usage is TRBV10-1 and J usage is TRBJ1-4; 8 bases align to TRBD1. The CDR3 is 14 residues long. Germline CDR1 and CDR2: WNHNN and SYGVQD (reference sequence). The CDR3 is CASSELGQDEKLFF. As DNA, the CDR3 is TGCGCCAGCAGCGAGTTGGGACAGGATGAAAAACTGTTTTTT.

The chain uses TRBV9 and TRBJ2-1; 7 bases fit TRBD2. Trimming took 3 bases from V and 8 from J; bases not matched to a gene: 8. CDR1 is SGDLS, CDR2 YYNGEE, per germline. The CDR3 totals 14 residues. The chain's CDR3 is CASSGGSGWDEQFF. The DNA of the CDR3 is TGTGCCAGCAGCGGCGGGAGTGGTTGGGATGAGCAGTTCTTC.

The chain joins TRBV29-1 to TRBJ1-5, with D possibly being TRBD1 (6 bases). Trimming took 4 bases from V and 9 from J, leaving 13 bases between them. From germline, CDR1 is SQVTM and CDR2 ANQGSEA. The CDR3 consists of 12 residues. The CDR3 is CSVGTVQGPQHF. The CDR3 DNA is TGCAGCGTTGGAACAGTACAGGGGCCCCAGCATTTT.